This TCR beta chain stems from a study of T cells in Graves' hyperthyroidism and ophthalmopathy. The study's findings and limits: Blood also contained most expanded thyroid clonotypes above 0.001. Ophthalmopathy was separated from stable hyperthyroidism by a 13 V-J model.

Patients were excluded for uncontrolled infection, other autoimmune disease, pregnancy or lactation. Clinical symptoms, serum thyroxine, TRAb, thyroid ultrasound and orbital computed tomography established diagnosis. Regarding this clonotype: What it binds is unknown.

There were TCR beta CDR3 regions amplified from RNA transcripts. TCR CDR3 regions were first amplified by RT-PCR with HTBI primers. TCRdb used MiXCR to reprocess the multiplex PCR reads, holding one entry per CDR3 protein. The table includes a few hundred thousand distinct CDR3 sequences, 35% to 55% detected once. V shed 8 bases and J 1 base; nucleotides not matched to a gene: 7. The germline gives CDR1 WSHSY, CDR2 SAAADI. This CDR3 has 14 amino acids. The clonotype was recovered from a woman aged 18-35 years with Graves' hyperthyroidism. V usage is TRBV10-2 and J usage is TRBJ1-1; 7 positions match TRBD1. The sequenced sample consisted of peripheral blood or thyroid tissue (not recorded which). CDR3 loop: CASEDRTENTEAFF. The CDR3, as DNA: TGCGCCAGCGAGGACAGGACGGAGAACACTGAAGCTTTCTTT.